The 29 T cell receptor beta chains given below trace back to one sample, sequenced in a study of T cell repertoires in cytomegalovirus infection. No cognate antigen is known for these TCRs. Using its own MiXCR run on the reads, TCRdb lists one record per CDR3 protein. Here the sample spans 300,000 to 400,000 distinct CDR3 sequences, more than 20% being singletons. The sample was cultured PBMCs, taken from culture after CMV antigen stimulation. All receptors come from a human donor in good health (CMV status not recorded). Some clones in this sample may be carry-over from other donors' samples.

This clonotype was recorded a few times. V is TRBV10-3 and J is TRBJ1-5; perhaps TRBD1 as D (5 bases). Germline V CDR1 and CDR2: ENHRY, SYGVKD. Trimming left V 10 bases short and J 2 bases short, with 15 bases between. This CDR3 contains 14 residues. The CDR3 DNA follows: TGTGCCACGACAGAGAGTCGCGGCAATCAGCCCCAGCATTTT. Protein: CATTESRGNQPQHF.

In nucleotides, the CDR3 is TGTGCCAGCCGAAACCCCGGGACTAGGCGAGATGAGCAGTTCTTC. It is translated as CASRNPGTRRDEQFF. This chain joins TRBV7-4 and TRBJ2-1; 8 bases are a match to TRBD2. Germline V gene data show CDR1 as SGHVT and CDR2 as SQSDAQ. This CDR3 region has 15 residues. J gave up 8 bases and V 8 bases, and 14 bases lay outside the gene matches.

The table lists this clonotype with many counts. The V gene is TRBV7-2, the J gene TRBJ2-1; tentative D call: TRBD2 (6 bases). Trimming left V 4 bases short and J 12 bases short, with 19 bases between. The length of the CDR3 is 14 residues. Germline CDR1 reads SGHTA; CDR2 reads FQGNSA. The CDR3 region is CASSSGLNILGQFF. The CDR3 region has the DNA TGTGCCAGCAGCTCAGGACTAAATATCCTTGGGCAGTTCTTC.

This clonotype was seen ten or more times. The gene calls are TRBV7-2 and TRBJ1-1, with D unclear. The CDR3 runs to 13 residues. Germline CDR1 reads SGHTA; CDR2 reads FQGNSA. Between the trimmed V and J ends, which lost 4 bases and 7 bases, there was a span of 13 bases. The CDR3 region is CASSSDRTFEAFF. The CDR3 nucleotides read TGTGCCAGCAGCTCGGACCGGACCTTTGAAGCTTTCTTT.

This clonotype was detected only a few times. The chain links TRBV20-1 to TRBJ2-2; 8 nucleotides agree with TRBD1. After removal of 4 bases from V and 0 bases from J, the junction contained 4 bases not matched to a gene. CDR1 is DFQATT, CDR2 SNEGSKA, per germline (reference sequence). The CDR3 length is 15 residues. This CDR3 is CSANTGGPNTGELFF. CDR3 DNA sequence: TGCAGTGCTAATACAGGGGGACCGAACACCGGGGAGCTGTTTTTT.

This clonotype was picked up a small number of times. V and J are TRBV7-2 and TRBJ2-1; 8 bases line up with TRBD2. This CDR3 has 16 residues. Germline CDR1 and CDR2: SGHTA and FQGNSA. V dropped 0 bases and J dropped 5; count of bases not matched to a gene: 6. This CDR3 reads CASSLALLAENNEQFF. CDR3 in DNA: TGTGCCAGCAGCTTAGCGTTACTAGCGGAAAACAATGAGCAGTTCTTC.

This clonotype was counted between two and nine times. The V and J genes are TRBV5-4 and TRBJ2-2, with TRBD1 matching 8 bases. The ends lost 4 bases at V and 5 bases at J; junction bases unmatched: 10. CDR1 is SGHNT, CDR2 YYREEE, per germline (reference sequence). The CDR3 extends over 16 amino acids. The CDR3 nucleotides are TGTGCCAGCAGCCCCGGACAGGGAGTATCGACCGGGGAGCTGTTTTTT. Translation gives CASSPGQGVSTGELFF.

This chain connects TRBV19 to TRBJ1-1, with 7 bases aligning to TRBD1. The germline V gene encodes CDR1 LNHDA and CDR2 SQIVND (reference sequence). The ends lost 7 bases at V and 3 bases at J; junction bases unmatched: 8. The CDR3 sequence is 14 residues long. Here the CDR3 DNA reads TGTGCCAGTAAACTGGACAGGTCCCACACTGAAGCTTTCTTT. Translation gives CASKLDRSHTEAFF.

The CDR3 loop reads CASSYGDSRGIYNEQFF. CDR3 nucleotide sequence: TGCGCCAGCAGCTACGGGGACAGCCGAGGGATTTACAATGAGCAGTTCTTC. The chain uses TRBV5-1 and TRBJ2-1; 7 nucleotides line up with TRBD1. The V gene's germline CDR1 is SGHRS and CDR2 YFSETQ. With 3 bases clipped from V and 4 bases from J, the junction kept 13 bases outside the gene matches. The CDR3 runs to 17 residues. Filled out from reference TRBV5-1 and TRBJ2-1, the complete variable domain reads KAGVTQTPRYLIKTRGQQVTLSCSPISGHRSVSWYQQTPGQGLQFLFEYFSETQRNKGNFPGRFSGRQFSNSRSEMNVSTLELGDSALYLCASSYGDSRGIYNEQFFGPGTRLTVL.

There are a few counts of this clonotype. The J gene is TRBJ1-1, the V gene TRBV7-6; maybe TRBD1 (6 bases). The V gene lost 5 bases and the J gene lost 0 bases, with 16 bases spanning the gap. The germline V gene encodes CDR1 SGHVS and CDR2 FNYEAQ. The CDR3 is 16 residues long. Written as DNA, the CDR3 is TGTGCCAGCAGCCCCCAGGTGGGGGACATGAACACTGAAGCTTTCTTT. Encoded protein: CASSPQVGDMNTEAFF.

This clonotype was detected many times. This chain links TRBV11-2 with TRBJ1-1; D uncertain. The CDR3 runs to 13 residues. CDR1 and CDR2 (germline): SGHAT, FQNNGV. Trimming cost V 1 base and J 1 base, with 4 bases left between them. DNA for the CDR3: TGTGCCAGCAGCTTAGGAGAGAACACTGAAGCTTTCTTT. This sequence encodes CASSLGENTEAFF.

The chain's CDR3 is CASSMTGGTSGANVLTF. In nucleotides, the CDR3 is TGTGCCAGCAGCATGACAGGGGGGACCTCTGGGGCCAACGTCCTGACTTTC. The J gene is TRBJ2-6, the V gene TRBV7-9; 9 bases are a match to TRBD1. J lost 0 bases, V lost 5 bases, and 5 bases had no gene match. CDR3 size: 17 residues. Germline lookup yields CDR1 SEHNR and CDR2 FQNEAQ (reference sequence).

This clonotype was counted only a few times. J is TRBJ2-1 and V is TRBV7-2; TRBD2 aligns across 8 bases. The junction had 7 bases not matched to a gene; V was cut back by 5 bases and J by 4 bases. This CDR3 region has 15 residues. CDR1 is SGHTA, CDR2 FQGNSA, per germline. CDR3 DNA: TGTGCCAGCAGCCTCGGGGGGGCGCAATACAATGAGCAGTTCTTC. It codes for CASSLGGAQYNEQFF. The whole variable domain, filled in from reference TRBV7-2 and TRBJ2-1, reads GAGVSQSPSNKVTEKGKDVELRCDPISGHTALYWYRQSLGQGLEFLIYFQGNSAPDKSGLPSDRFSAERTGGSVSTLTIQRTQQEDSAVYLCASSLGGAQYNEQFFGPGTRLTVL.

The chain recombines TRBV11-2 with TRBJ1-1; a possible D gene is TRBD1 (5 bases). This CDR3 region has 15 residues. The V gene's germline CDR1 is SGHAT and CDR2 FQNNGV. V lost 2 bases and J lost 4, with 14 bases in between. CDR3 sequence reads: CASSLFQGLGTEAFF. In nucleotides, the CDR3 is TGTGCCAGCAGCTTATTTCAGGGATTGGGCACTGAAGCTTTCTTT. Full variable domain (outside the CDR3, taken from reference TRBV11-2 and TRBJ1-1): EAGVAQSPRYKIIEKRQSVAFWCNPISGHATLYWYQQILGQGPKLLIQFQNNGVVDDSQLPKDRFSAERLKGVDSTLKIQPAKLEDSAVYLCASSLFQGLGTEAFFGQGTRLTVV.

The chain links TRBV6-2 or TRBV6-3 to TRBJ2-1; the match to TRBD1 covers 8 bases. Germline CDR1 is MNHEY and CDR2 is SVGEGT. This CDR3 has 14 amino acids. V trimming: 6 bases; J trimming: 3 bases; junction bases outside the gene matches: 4. In DNA, the CDR3 is TGTGCCAGCAGGACAGGGGCCAACTACAATGAGCAGTTCTTC. Its protein product is CASRTGANYNEQFF.

This clonotype was counted only a few times. V and J are TRBV11-1 and TRBJ2-5, with D maybe TRBD1 (6 bases). Per the germline V gene, CDR1 is SGHAT and CDR2 is FQDESV (reference sequence). This CDR3 is built from 14 residues. V lost 5 bases, J lost 5 bases, and 15 bases lay in between. The CDR3 protein is CASSLQGLAETQYF. CDR3 in DNA: TGTGCCAGCAGCCTACAGGGTCTTGCTGAGACCCAGTACTTC.

V gene TRBV10-3 combines with J gene TRBJ1-1; possibly TRBD1 for D (5 bases). The germline gives CDR1 ENHRY, CDR2 SYGVKD. The V end was cut by 3 bases, the J end by 1 base, with 12 bases between. This CDR3 has 15 amino acids. This chain's CDR3 is CAISDPGTANTEAFF. The DNA of the CDR3 is TGTGCCATCAGTGACCCCGGGACGGCGAACACTGAAGCTTTCTTT.

This clonotype was recorded many times. The CDR3, as DNA: TGTGCCAGCAGCTTAGGGAGACTACAGGCCCCCTATGGCTACACCTTC. The encoded protein is CASSLGRLQAPYGYTF. The V gene is TRBV7-2, the J gene TRBJ1-2; D perhaps matches TRBD1 (5 bases). Trimming cost V 1 base and J 4 bases, with 16 bases left between them. CDR1 and CDR2 from the germline V gene are SGHTA and FQGNSA. The CDR3 runs 16 residues. Based on the CDR3 plus reference TRBV7-2 and TRBJ1-2, the full variable domain is GAGVSQSPSNKVTEKGKDVELRCDPISGHTALYWYRQSLGQGLEFLIYFQGNSAPDKSGLPSDRFSAERTGGSVSTLTIQRTQQEDSAVYLCASSLGRLQAPYGYTFGSGTRLTVV.

This clonotype was recorded at least ten times. The genes are TRBV7-2 and TRBJ2-1; 13 positions match TRBD2. The junction had 3 bases not matched to a gene; V was cut back by 5 bases and J by 5 bases. The V gene's germline CDR1 is SGHTA and CDR2 FQGNSA. This CDR3 region has 15 residues. The CDR3 here is CASSAGLAGDNEQFF. The CDR3 nucleotides read TGTGCCAGCAGCGCCGGACTAGCGGGGGACAATGAGCAGTTCTTC.

This chain connects TRBV29-1 to TRBJ2-3; tentatively, D is TRBD1 (5 bases). CDR1 is SQVTM and CDR2 is ANQGSEA in the germline V gene. V was shortened by 7 bases and J by 2 bases, with 19 bases between the two germline ends. CDR3 length: 15 residues. CDR3 DNA: TGCAGCGCCCACCCCACAGGTACCCTCACAGATACGCAGTATTTT. This codes for CSAHPTGTLTDTQYF.

This chain uses TRBV27 with TRBJ1-5, with a possible D match to TRBD1 (6 bases). V dropped 6 bases and J dropped 6 bases, with 15 bases sitting between them. This CDR3 is built from 14 residues. Germline CDR1 reads MNHEY; CDR2 reads SMNVEV (reference sequence). The CDR3 reads CASSWGGAGQPQHF. The CDR3 coding sequence is TGTGCCAGCAGCTGGGGGGGGGCGGGTCAGCCCCAGCATTTT.

At least ten counts were recorded for this clonotype. V and J are TRBV7-8 and TRBJ1-3; D gene unclear. CDR1 is SGHVS, CDR2 FQNEAQ, per germline. CDR3 length: 13 residues. V was pared by 1 base and J by 1 base, with 2 bases between. As DNA, the CDR3 is TGTGCCAGCAGCTTAGTGTCTGGAAACACCATATATTTT. It translates to CASSLVSGNTIYF.

The sample holds many counts of this clonotype. The CDR3 nucleotides are TGTGCCAGCTCAGGAGGACAGGCCGTTAACTATGGCTACACCTTC. This gives the protein CASSGGQAVNYGYTF. The V gene is TRBV2, the J gene TRBJ1-2; 7 bases map to TRBD1. Germline CDR1 SNHLY, CDR2 FYNNEI. The CDR3 runs 15 residues. Germline trimming cut 8 bases from V and 1 base from J; bases unmatched to any gene: 10.

This clonotype has at least ten counts. The chain combines TRBV7-2 with TRBJ2-3; the D is unclear. CDR1 is SGHTA, CDR2 FQGNSA, per germline. Trimming took 1 base from V and 0 from J, leaving 14 bases between them. This CDR3 is built from 17 residues. The CDR3 reads CASSLGSRIRSTDTQYF. CDR3 DNA sequence: TGTGCCAGCAGCTTAGGGTCACGGATCCGAAGCACAGATACGCAGTATTTT.

This chain links TRBV6-1 with TRBJ1-1; TRBD1 is a possible D gene (5 bases). Germline CDR1 is MNHNS and CDR2 is SASEGT. The CDR3 loop spans 14 amino acids. Trimming took off 6 bases at V and 1 base at J, with 12 bases between the two ends. For the CDR3, the DNA is TGTGCCAGCAGGGCGGGGCGGGAGAACACTGAAGCTTTCTTT. It specifies CASRAGRENTEAFF.

This chain joins TRBV27 and TRBJ2-1, with TRBD2 as a possible D gene (6 bases). The germline V and J ends were trimmed by 5 bases and 4 bases, with 15 bases remaining between them. The CDR3 spans 15 residues. In germline, CDR1 is MNHEY, CDR2 SMNVEV (reference sequence). The CDR3 sequence: CASSNGLYHYNEQFF. CDR3 DNA sequence: TGTGCCAGCAGTAATGGACTATATCATTACAATGAGCAGTTCTTC.

This clonotype has more than one count but fewer than ten. This chain uses TRBV5-1 with TRBJ1-2, with a weak D call TRBD1 (5 bases). V lost 3 bases to trimming and J lost 4 bases, with 22 bases between them. CDR3 size: 17 residues. Looked up from germline, CDR1 is SGHRS and CDR2 is YFSETQ. The CDR3 DNA follows: TGCGCCAGCAGCTCCTTCCTTCGGCAGGGATCCCTCTATGGCTACACCTTC. Protein sequence: CASSSFLRQGSLYGYTF.

This clonotype was seen a few times. The CDR3 DNA sequence: TGTGCCAGCACCCGGACAGGGTGGCCAGATACGCAGTATTTT. Translation gives CASTRTGWPDTQYF. The chain is built from TRBV6-1 and TRBJ2-3; 8 positions match TRBD1. V shed 7 bases and J 4 bases; nucleotides not matched to a gene: 7. CDR1 MNHNS and CDR2 SASEGT come from the germline V gene. CDR3 length equals 14 residues.

The rearrangement links TRBV20-1 to TRBJ2-3; D may match TRBD1 or TRBD2 (5 bases each). The CDR3 length is 13 residues. Trimming cost V 4 bases and J 6 bases, with 14 bases left between them. Germline V gene data show CDR1 as DFQATT and CDR2 as SNEGSKA (reference sequence). The chain's CDR3 is CSATPEGYDTQYF. DNA of the CDR3: TGCAGTGCTACTCCCGAGGGGTACGATACGCAGTATTTT.